This T cell receptor (beta chain) comes out of a study of cytotoxic CD8 clonotypes in ibrutinib-treated CLL (dated by TCRdb to the early 2020s). At the level of the whole study: The cohort included around 15 treatment-naive and 11 to 12 relapsed/refractory patients; under 18 were IGHV unmutated. Responses were partial in some 24 patients and complete in 2; after median around 66 months follow-up, about 14 stayed in remission and some twelve progressed. The response samples were drawn at a median of 12 months into treatment, with a range of roughly 6 to 40 months. On average, each sample yielded about 250,000 productive templates and tens of thousands of productive rearrangements. Of the 90 or so participants in the trial, about two dozen had longitudinal samples available. Cryopreserved peripheral blood mononuclear cells were collected before treatment, at response, and at either disease progression or sustained remission. Every sample from remission and from progressive disease was obtained while the patients were still on ibrutinib.

Turning to this clone: Its antigen specificity is not known. The record has no base qualities; no much larger clone is one base away.

The intended sense of this specimen's time point label: roughly 12 months on ibrutinib. For TCR beta library preparation, roughly 2 micrograms of genomic DNA were extracted from the cryopreserved PBMCs. Longitudinal blood samples from CLL patients receiving ibrutinib monotherapy were subjected to high-throughput TCR beta sequencing. The patients took part in an open-label, single-center phase 2 trial of ibrutinib monotherapy. V is cut by 2 bases and J by 4 bases, and the space between the germline ends is 21 bases. Taken from cysteine to phenylalanine, the CDR3 has 18 residues. The retained sequence is limited to the CDR3, 54 bases, with the frame set at the first base. Sequences KGHSH (CDR1) and LQKENI (CDR2) are obtained from the germline V gene. A MiSeq instrument was used for deep resolution sequencing, which targeted depths ranging from 1 in 1 million up to 1 in 200,000 T cells, with coverage averaging 10x for each clonotype. The immunoSEQ hsTCRB Kit was used to generate the TCR beta libraries. In the original analysis: The data were analyzed with ImmunoSEQ Analyzer and ImmunoSEQ Data Assistant, and V, D and J gene assignments followed IMGT definitions. Clonality, with values ranging from 0 to 1, was calculated as one minus the normalized Shannon entropy of productive rearrangement frequencies. Public clonotype analysis was restricted to overrepresented clonotypes comprising at least 0.05% of each patient's repertoire. About a dozen repertoires from age-matched healthy donors, obtained from immuneACCESS, served as clonality controls. Here the immuneACCESS table is served through TCRdb, limited to in-frame sequences with V and J called. Missing clones are a known gap in these copies; in checked studies unresolved V genes cover under half, and the rest lacks a known reason. V, J and clone size reflect that table, while D and trimming were determined from the DNA. The sample table contains 45,000 to 55,000 clones; only one count was recorded for approximately 53% of them. 30% to 35% of the sample comes from the top ten.

The paper as a whole reports these results and caveats: Public clonotypes were found to be uncommon and were observed to contract or remain stable during treatment; the increase in clonality was shown to reflect expansion of private clonotypes at ibrutinib response. At baseline, clonality was higher than in age-matched healthy donors and showed a strong correlation with circulating CD8+ T-cell counts. Lymph node repertoires were not examined, and the timing of sampling was not matched between patients in sustained remission and those whose disease progressed. At ibrutinib response clonality went up, during sustained remission it held steady, and at progression it dropped back toward baseline.

This sequence uses TRBV18 and TRBJ1-3; the D gene remains uncertain. Specimen: PBMCs, collected after 12 months of ibrutinib treatment. This receptor was taken from a human donor with chronic lymphocytic leukemia. The encoded CDR3 is CASSPNTRRVSRGNTIYF. The DNA is as follows: TGTGCCAGCTCACCAAATACTAGACGGGTCAGCAGAGGAAACACCATATATTTT.